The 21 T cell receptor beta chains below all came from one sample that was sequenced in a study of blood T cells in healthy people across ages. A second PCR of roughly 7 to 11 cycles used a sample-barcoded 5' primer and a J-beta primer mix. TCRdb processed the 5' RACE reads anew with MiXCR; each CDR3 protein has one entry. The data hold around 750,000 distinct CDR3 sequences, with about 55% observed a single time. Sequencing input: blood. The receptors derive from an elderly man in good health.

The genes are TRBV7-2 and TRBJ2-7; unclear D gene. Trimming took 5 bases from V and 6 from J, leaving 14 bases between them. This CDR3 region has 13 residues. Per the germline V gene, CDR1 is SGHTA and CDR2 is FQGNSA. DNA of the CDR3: TGTGCCAGCAGCCCGGCTCCAGGTACCGAGCAGTACTTC. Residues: CASSPAPGTEQYF.

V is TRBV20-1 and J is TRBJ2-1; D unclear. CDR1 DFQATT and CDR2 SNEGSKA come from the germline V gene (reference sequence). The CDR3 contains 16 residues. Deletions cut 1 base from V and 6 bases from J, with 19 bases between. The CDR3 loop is CSARAPTRTLRNEQFF. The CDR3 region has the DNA TGCAGTGCTAGAGCCCCGACTCGAACCCTACGCAATGAGCAGTTCTTC.

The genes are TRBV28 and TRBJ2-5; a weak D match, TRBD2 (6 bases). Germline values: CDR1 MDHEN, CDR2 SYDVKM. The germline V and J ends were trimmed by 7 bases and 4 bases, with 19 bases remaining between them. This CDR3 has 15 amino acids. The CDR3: CASKPSGGGRETQYF. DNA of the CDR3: TGTGCCAGCAAACCCTCCGGCGGAGGGAGAGAGACCCAGTACTTC.

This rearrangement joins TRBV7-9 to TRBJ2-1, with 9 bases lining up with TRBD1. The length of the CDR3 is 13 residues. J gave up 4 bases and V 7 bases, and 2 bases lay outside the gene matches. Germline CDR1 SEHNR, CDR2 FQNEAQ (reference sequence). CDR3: CASKQGAYNEQFF. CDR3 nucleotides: TGTGCCAGCAAACAGGGGGCGTACAATGAGCAGTTCTTC.

The chain's CDR3 is CASSFSTSGQYF. As DNA, the CDR3 is TGTGCCAGCAGTTTTTCAACTAGCGGGCAGTACTTC. This rearrangement joins TRBV12-3 or TRBV12-4 to TRBJ2-5, with 9 positions matching TRBD2. The CDR3 consists of 12 residues. The ends lost 3 bases at V and 11 bases at J; junction bases unmatched: 4.

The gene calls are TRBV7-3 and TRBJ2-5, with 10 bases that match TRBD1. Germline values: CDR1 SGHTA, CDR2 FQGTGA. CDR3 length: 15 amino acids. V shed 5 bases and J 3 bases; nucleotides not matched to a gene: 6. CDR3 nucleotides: TGTGCCAGCAGCACCAGGGGGACAGGGGAAGAGACCCAGTACTTC. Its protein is CASSTRGTGEETQYF.

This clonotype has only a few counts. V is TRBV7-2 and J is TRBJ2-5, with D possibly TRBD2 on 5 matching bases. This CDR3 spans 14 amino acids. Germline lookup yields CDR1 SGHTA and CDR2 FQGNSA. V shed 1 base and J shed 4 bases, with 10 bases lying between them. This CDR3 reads CASSLGLGRETQYF. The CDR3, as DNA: TGTGCCAGCAGCTTAGGCCTTGGGAGAGAGACCCAGTACTTC.

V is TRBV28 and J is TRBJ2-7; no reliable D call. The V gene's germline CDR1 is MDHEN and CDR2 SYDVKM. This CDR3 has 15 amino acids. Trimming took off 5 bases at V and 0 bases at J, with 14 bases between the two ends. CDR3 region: CASSPPGSRSYEQYF. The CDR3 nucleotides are TGTGCCAGCAGTCCCCCCGGATCCCGCTCCTACGAGCAGTACTTC.

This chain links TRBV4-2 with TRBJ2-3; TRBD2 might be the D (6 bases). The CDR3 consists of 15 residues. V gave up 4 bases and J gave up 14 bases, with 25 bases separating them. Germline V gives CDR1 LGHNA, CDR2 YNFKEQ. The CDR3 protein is CASSPTPGVHRYAYF. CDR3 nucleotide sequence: TGTGCCAGCAGCCCGACCCCGGGAGTACACAGATACGCGTATTTT.

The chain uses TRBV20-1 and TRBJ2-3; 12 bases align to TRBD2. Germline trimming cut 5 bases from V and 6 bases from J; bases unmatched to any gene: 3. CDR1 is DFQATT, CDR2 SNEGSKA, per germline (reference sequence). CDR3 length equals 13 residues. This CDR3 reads CSAVGLAGDTQYF. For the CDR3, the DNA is TGCAGTGCTGTGGGACTAGCGGGTGATACGCAGTATTTT.

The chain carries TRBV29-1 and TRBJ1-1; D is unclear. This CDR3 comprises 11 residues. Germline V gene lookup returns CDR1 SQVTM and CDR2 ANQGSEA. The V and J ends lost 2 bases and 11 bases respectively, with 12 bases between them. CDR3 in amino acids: CSVEFFAGAFF. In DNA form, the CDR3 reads TGCAGCGTTGAATTCTTCGCTGGTGCTTTCTTT.

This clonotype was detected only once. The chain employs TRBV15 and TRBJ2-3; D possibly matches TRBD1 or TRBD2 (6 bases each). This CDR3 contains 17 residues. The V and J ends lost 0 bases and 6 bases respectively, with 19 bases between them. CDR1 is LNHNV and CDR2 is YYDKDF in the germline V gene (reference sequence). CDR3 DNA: TGTGCCACCAGCAGAGACGGGGGCGGGAAAAACACCGATACGCAGTATTTT. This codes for CATSRDGGGKNTDTQYF.

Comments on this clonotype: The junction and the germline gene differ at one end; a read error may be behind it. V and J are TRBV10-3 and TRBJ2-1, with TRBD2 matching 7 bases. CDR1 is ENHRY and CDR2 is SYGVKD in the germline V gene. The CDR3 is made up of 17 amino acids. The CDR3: CAISEGLVFSSCNEQFF. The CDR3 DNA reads TGTGCCATCAGTGAGGGACTAGTCTTCAGCTCCTGCAATGAGCAGTTCTTC.

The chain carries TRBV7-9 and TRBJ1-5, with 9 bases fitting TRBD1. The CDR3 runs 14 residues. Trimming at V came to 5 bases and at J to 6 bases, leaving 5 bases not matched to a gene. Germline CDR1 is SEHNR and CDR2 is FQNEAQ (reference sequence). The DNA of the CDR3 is TGTGCCAGCAGCCGACAGGGGGAAGGTCAGCCCCAGCATTTT. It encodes CASSRQGEGQPQHF.

Here the CDR3 reads CSVASANEKLFF. For the CDR3, the DNA is TGCAGCGTGGCCTCGGCTAATGAAAAACTGTTTTTT. The rearrangement joins TRBV29-1 to TRBJ1-4; D gene unclear. Trimming removed 6 bases at V and 3 bases at J, with 8 bases between. Looked up from germline, CDR1 is SQVTM and CDR2 is ANQGSEA. This CDR3 region has 12 residues.

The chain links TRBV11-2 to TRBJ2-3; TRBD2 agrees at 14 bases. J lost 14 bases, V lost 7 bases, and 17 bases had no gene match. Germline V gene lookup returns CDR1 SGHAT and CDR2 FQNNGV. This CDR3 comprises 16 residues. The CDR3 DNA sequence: TGTGCCAGCATCCCGGGACTAGCGGGAGAAAACAGAGACGCGTATTTT. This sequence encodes CASIPGLAGENRDAYF.

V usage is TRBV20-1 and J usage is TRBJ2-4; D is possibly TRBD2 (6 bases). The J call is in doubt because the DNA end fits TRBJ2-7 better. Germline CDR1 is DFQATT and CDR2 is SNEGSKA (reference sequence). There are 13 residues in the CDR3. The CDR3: CSARRGLSYEQYF. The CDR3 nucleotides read TGCAGTGCTAGAAGGGGACTCTCCTACGAGCAGTACTTC.

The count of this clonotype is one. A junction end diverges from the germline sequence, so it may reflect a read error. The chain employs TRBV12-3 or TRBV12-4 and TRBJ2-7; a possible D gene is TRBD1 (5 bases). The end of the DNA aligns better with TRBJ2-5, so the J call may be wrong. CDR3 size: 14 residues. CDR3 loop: CANSPQGWRETQYF. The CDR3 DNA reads TGTGCCAACAGTCCTCAGGGTTGGCGAGAGACCCAGTACTTC.

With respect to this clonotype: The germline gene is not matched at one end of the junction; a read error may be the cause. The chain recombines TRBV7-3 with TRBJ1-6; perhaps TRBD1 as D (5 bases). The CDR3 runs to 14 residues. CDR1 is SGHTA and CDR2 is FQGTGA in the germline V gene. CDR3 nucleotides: TGTGCCAGCAGAGCCGGGACTCCGGATTCACCCCCCCACTTT. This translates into CASRAGTPDSPPHF.

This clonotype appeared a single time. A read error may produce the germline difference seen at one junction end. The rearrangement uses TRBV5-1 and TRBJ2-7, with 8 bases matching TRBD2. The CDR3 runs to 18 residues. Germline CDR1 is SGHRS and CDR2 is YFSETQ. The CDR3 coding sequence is TGCGCCAGCAGCTTGGGCCCCCTAACGGGAGGGAGCTCCTACGAGCAGTACTTT. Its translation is CASSLGPLTGGSSYEQYF.

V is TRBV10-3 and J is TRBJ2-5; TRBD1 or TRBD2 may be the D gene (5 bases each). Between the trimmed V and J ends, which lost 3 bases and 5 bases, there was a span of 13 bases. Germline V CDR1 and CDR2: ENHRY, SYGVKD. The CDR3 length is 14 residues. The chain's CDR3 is CAISEWGSHETQYF. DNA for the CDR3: TGTGCCATCAGTGAATGGGGGAGTCACGAGACCCAGTACTTC.